The next 32 T cell receptor beta chains were all read from a single sample in a study of shared clonotypes between healthy human individuals. The table came from immunoSEQ multiplex PCR; TCRdb's copy has only in-frame clones and leaves some out. Seen here are some 2,500,000 clones, 80% to 95% observed once, and the top ten hold 0.36%. Source material: naive CD4+ T cells from PBMCs. Described subset: CD45RA+ positively selected. These receptors were collected from a man between 18 and 29 years old in good health. Some clones in this sample may be carry-over from other donors' samples.

This sequence joins TRBV7-3 and TRBJ2-2; TRBD1 is a possible D gene (5 bases). This CDR3 comprises 16 residues. Trimming stripped 5 bases from V and 6 bases from J, with 19 bases between. Germline V gene data show CDR1 as SGHTA and CDR2 as FQGTGA. Here the CDR3 reads CASSHYGQNMAGELFF. The CDR3 DNA reads TGTGCCAGCAGCCACTACGGACAAAATATGGCCGGGGAGCTGTTTTTT.

The rearrangement links TRBV7-9 to TRBJ1-2; D uncertain. The CDR3 is 14 residues long. Germline CDR1 reads SEHNR; CDR2 reads FQNEAQ (reference sequence). Deletions cut 1 base from V and 8 bases from J, with 14 bases between. The CDR3 DNA reads as TGTGCCAGCAGCTTAGAGTTAGGGCAAAGGGGCTACACCTTC. It translates to CASSLELGQRGYTF.

The rearrangement links TRBV7-2 to TRBJ2-5, with D unclear. The germline CDR1 and CDR2 sequences are SGHTA and FQGNSA. V lost 0 bases and J lost 2, with 13 bases in between. CDR3 length equals 16 residues. DNA for the CDR3: TGTGCCAGCAGCTTAGCTCTCCCACCCTTACAAGAGACCCAGTACTTC. Its protein is CASSLALPPLQETQYF.

The V gene is TRBV5-1, the J gene TRBJ2-1; possible D gene TRBD2, 6 bases. V lost 4 bases, J lost 9 bases, and 23 bases lay in between. This CDR3 region has 16 residues. Germline V lookup: CDR1 SGHRS, CDR2 YFSETQ. CDR3 in amino acids: CASSEPLGSGGVEQFF. CDR3 nucleotides: TGCGCCAGCAGCGAACCATTGGGAAGCGGAGGGGTTGAGCAGTTCTTC. The full variable domain, rest sourced from reference TRBV5-1 and TRBJ2-1, is KAGVTQTPRYLIKTRGQQVTLSCSPISGHRSVSWYQQTPGQGLQFLFEYFSETQRNKGNFPGRFSGRQFSNSRSEMNVSTLELGDSALYLCASSEPLGSGGVEQFFGPGTRLTVL.

J is TRBJ2-2 and V is TRBV9, with TRBD1 as a possible D gene (6 bases). This CDR3 is built from 14 residues. CDR1 SGDLS and CDR2 YYNGEE come from the germline V gene. V lost 3 bases to trimming and J lost 7 bases, with 13 bases between them. DNA for the CDR3: TGTGCCAGCAGCGGGACAGTAAGCGGCGGGGAGCTGTTTTTT. Protein: CASSGTVSGGELFF.

The chain carries TRBV2 and TRBJ1-5, with D hard to call. Trimming pared 6 bases from V and 0 bases from J, leaving 9 bases between. This CDR3 region has 14 residues. Per germline, CDR1 SNHLY and CDR2 FYNNEI. The CDR3 loop is CASRSTSSNQPQHF. The CDR3 DNA reads TGTGCCAGCAGGTCGACATCTAGCAATCAGCCCCAGCATTTT.

The genes are TRBV28 and TRBJ1-3; D remains unclear. Germline V gene sequence: CDR1 MDHEN, CDR2 SYDVKM. CDR3 length equals 15 residues. The V end was cut by 5 bases, the J end by 0 bases, with 11 bases between. Here the CDR3 reads CASSPPSPSGNTIYF. The CDR3 region has the DNA TGTGCCAGCAGTCCACCCTCGCCCTCTGGAAACACCATATATTTT.

V usage is TRBV6-5 and J usage is TRBJ1-2, with unresolved D. The CDR3 sequence is 13 residues long. With 6 bases removed from V and 4 bases from J, the gap between germline ends came to 12 bases. Germline assignment: CDR1 MNHEY and CDR2 SVGAGI. The CDR3 nucleotides are TGTGCCAGCAGCCTAGGACGGATCTATGGCTACACCTTC. Translated, it gives CASSLGRIYGYTF.

The rearrangement joins TRBV7-8 to TRBJ2-1; D possibly uses TRBD1 or TRBD2 (6 bases each). The CDR3 runs 15 residues. The ends were cut back, 5 bases at V and 2 bases at J, with 13 bases in the middle. Germline CDR1 and CDR2: SGHVS and FQNEAQ. The CDR3 DNA is TGTGCCAGCAGCCAAGGGGGGACGGCCTACAATGAGCAGTTCTTC. This translates into CASSQGGTAYNEQFF.

In nucleotides, the CDR3 is TGCAGCGTTTGGGACGGCAATCAGCCCCAGCATTTT. The encoded protein is CSVWDGNQPQHF. The chain recombines TRBV29-1 with TRBJ1-5, with D maybe TRBD1 (5 bases). In germline, CDR1 is SQVTM, CDR2 ANQGSEA. V dropped 5 bases and J dropped 2 bases, with 7 bases sitting between them. The length of the CDR3 is 12 residues.

This chain uses TRBV7-9 with TRBJ1-1, with unresolved D. Trimming removed 10 bases from V and 1 base from J, with 4 bases in between. The CDR3 loop spans 10 amino acids. The germline V gene has CDR1 SEHNR and CDR2 FQNEAQ (reference sequence). This CDR3 reads CANPNTEAFF. The CDR3 DNA reads TGTGCCAATCCGAACACTGAAGCTTTCTTT.

CDR3 region: CASSPGLAHNEQFF. The CDR3 DNA sequence: TGCGCCAGCAGCCCGGGACTAGCTCACAATGAGCAGTTCTTC. The chain has TRBV5-1 and TRBJ2-1, with 9 bases aligning to TRBD2. CDR3 size: 14 residues. The ends lost 4 bases at V and 5 bases at J; junction bases unmatched: 4. Germline V gene data show CDR1 as SGHRS and CDR2 as YFSETQ.

This chain uses TRBV19 with TRBJ1-5; D remains ambiguous. Germline V gene sequence: CDR1 LNHDA, CDR2 SQIVND (reference sequence). Trimming stripped 3 bases from V and 7 bases from J, with 10 bases between. The CDR3 runs to 13 residues. The CDR3 DNA follows: TGTGCCAGTAGTATCGCGAGGTCCCAGCCCCAGCATTTT. This codes for CASSIARSQPQHF.

The chain employs TRBV28 and TRBJ2-7, with 8 bases matching TRBD1. V was pared by 9 bases and J by 4 bases, with 26 bases of the junction left unmatched. Germline V gives CDR1 MDHEN, CDR2 SYDVKM. CDR3 length equals 19 residues. DNA for the CDR3: TGTGCCAGTTATAGGACAGGGACCTTCTCCGGGATTACCCATTACGAGCAGTACTTC. Translated, it gives CASYRTGTFSGITHYEQYF.

This sequence joins TRBV7-6 and TRBJ2-1; no reliable D call. Deletions cut 5 bases from V and 4 bases from J, with 12 bases between. The CDR3 totals 14 residues. Germline V CDR1 and CDR2: SGHVS, FNYEAQ. The CDR3 region has the DNA TGTGCCAGCAGCCCCCTGACAAGTTACAATGAGCAGTTCTTC. Amino acid sequence: CASSPLTSYNEQFF.

V and J are TRBV5-1 and TRBJ2-7; 11 bases map to TRBD1. Trimming cost V 4 bases and J 6 bases; bases outside gene matches: 12. Per the germline V gene, CDR1 is SGHRS and CDR2 is YFSETQ. The CDR3 loop spans 16 amino acids. The CDR3 sequence is CASSIASAGQGVEQYF. CDR3 coding DNA: TGCGCCAGCAGCATAGCCTCAGCGGGACAGGGGGTCGAGCAGTACTTC.

This clone was observed a single time. The rearrangement links TRBV15 to TRBJ1-1, with 7 nucleotides matching TRBD1. Per the germline V gene, CDR1 is LNHNV and CDR2 is YYDKDF (reference sequence). The trim removed 1 base at V and 0 bases at J, leaving 5 bases unmatched. The CDR3 is 16 residues long. Written as DNA, the CDR3 is TGTGCCACCAGCAGAGGACGGAGGGGGCTGAACACTGAAGCTTTCTTT. Translating it yields CATSRGRRGLNTEAFF.

The rearrangement joins TRBV27 to TRBJ2-1; TRBD2 agrees at 7 bases. Trimming cost V 3 bases and J 7 bases; bases outside gene matches: 18. CDR1 is MNHEY, CDR2 SMNVEV, per germline (reference sequence). This CDR3 region has 18 residues. As DNA, the CDR3 is TGTGCCAGCAGTTTCTTTCTTAGAGGACTAGGGAGGGGAAATGAGCAGTTCTTC. This gives the protein CASSFFLRGLGRGNEQFF.

In the case of this clone: Its ends do not fully match the called genes, so a read error is possible. The chain recombines TRBV29-1 with TRBJ2-5, with 8 bases matching TRBD1. Germline V CDR1 and CDR2: SQVTM, ANQGSEA. This CDR3 is 12 amino acids long. The CDR3 sequence: CSVEDRGGTQYF. The CDR3 nucleotides read TGCAGCGTGGAAGACAGGGGAGGGACCCAGTACTTC.

V gene TRBV7-9 combines with J gene TRBJ1-5; 9 bases agree with TRBD1. V lost 1 base and J lost 3; bases outside the gene matches: 7. Per germline, CDR1 SEHNR and CDR2 FQNEAQ (reference sequence). This CDR3 is built from 17 residues. The CDR3 protein is CASSLGTGALDNQPQHF. The CDR3 DNA follows: TGTGCCAGCAGCTTAGGGACAGGGGCTCTGGACAATCAGCCCCAGCATTTT.

The CDR3 loop reads CASSNDRGTEAFF. The CDR3 DNA is TGCGCCAGCAGTAACGACAGGGGCACTGAAGCTTTCTTT. V gene TRBV4-3 combines with J gene TRBJ1-1; TRBD1 matches 8 bases. The CDR3 loop spans 13 amino acids. J gave up 4 bases and V 6 bases, and 4 bases lay outside the gene matches. Germline V lookup: CDR1 LGHNA, CDR2 YSLEER.

This clone was detected only a few times. The chain combines TRBV7-6 with TRBJ2-5, with D unclear. V dropped 3 bases and J dropped 4 bases, with 3 bases sitting between them. The germline gives CDR1 SGHVS, CDR2 FNYEAQ. This CDR3 contains 11 residues. CDR3 sequence (DNA): TGTGCCAGCAGCTTCCGAGAGACCCAGTACTTC. This encodes CASSFRETQYF.

The chain combines TRBV27 with TRBJ2-7; D is perhaps TRBD1 (7 bases). Germline V gene lookup returns CDR1 MNHEY and CDR2 SMNVEV (reference sequence). The CDR3 runs 17 residues. Trimming pared 4 bases from V and 1 base from J, leaving 20 bases between. CDR3 in amino acids: CASSSYIRRGRSYEQYF. CDR3 in DNA: TGTGCCAGCAGTTCTTACATAAGGAGGGGGCGGTCCTACGAGCAGTACTTC.

The chain combines TRBV7-6 with TRBJ2-2, with 8 nucleotides matching TRBD1. Per the germline V gene, CDR1 is SGHVS and CDR2 is FNYEAQ. Germline trimming cut 5 bases from V and 8 bases from J; bases unmatched to any gene: 13. This CDR3 region has 16 residues. Here the CDR3 DNA reads TGTGCCAGCAGCGACGGACAGGGTCTTAACGCTGGGGAGCTGTTTTTT. Translating gives CASSDGQGLNAGELFF.

The chain joins TRBV29-1 to TRBJ1-1; D perhaps matches TRBD1 (5 bases). V lost 5 bases and J 0 bases, leaving 16 bases between the germline ends. There are 15 residues in the CDR3. Germline V gives CDR1 SQVTM, CDR2 ANQGSEA. This CDR3 reads CSVSYVGRMNTEAFF. CDR3 sequence (DNA): TGCAGCGTTTCCTACGTGGGACGGATGAACACTGAAGCTTTCTTT.

The chain joins TRBV5-1 to TRBJ2-1; D may be TRBD1 (5 bases). V was shortened by 3 bases and J by 2 bases, with 12 bases between the two germline ends. Germline CDR1 is SGHRS and CDR2 is YFSETQ. This CDR3 has 15 residues. As DNA, the CDR3 is TGCGCCAGCAGCTCCCAGGGTCAAACCTACAATGAGCAGTTCTTC. Residues: CASSSQGQTYNEQFF.

The V and J genes are TRBV9 and TRBJ2-1; tentatively, D is TRBD2 (5 bases). Germline lookup yields CDR1 SGDLS and CDR2 YYNGEE. CDR3 size: 14 residues. V was clipped by 4 bases and J by 1 base, with 9 bases between them. CDR3 residues: CASSTDSSYNEQFF. The CDR3 DNA reads as TGTGCCAGCAGCACGGACTCGTCCTACAATGAGCAGTTCTTC.

The chain uses TRBV2 and TRBJ2-1; TRBD2 matches at 9 bases. The CDR3 runs to 17 residues. J was trimmed by 8 bases and V by 5 bases; bases with no gene match: 16. Germline values: CDR1 SNHLY, CDR2 FYNNEI. DNA for the CDR3: TGTGCCAGCAGTCCCACCCGCCCTGGTAGCGGGAGCTATGAGCAGTTCTTC. Protein product: CASSPTRPGSGSYEQFF.

As for this clone: This specimen includes other DNA sequences encoding the same CDR3. The chain joins TRBV7-2 to TRBJ1-3, with D hard to call. There are 15 residues in the CDR3. Between the trimmed V and J ends, which lost 1 base and 0 bases, there was a span of 7 bases. From germline, CDR1 is SGHTA and CDR2 FQGNSA. The CDR3 sequence: CASSLGTLSGNTIYF. Written as DNA, the CDR3 is TGTGCCAGCAGCTTAGGTACTCTCTCTGGAAACACCATATATTTT.

This clone has more than one count but fewer than ten. One end of the junction does not line up with germline, which may come from a read error. The chain employs TRBV11-2 and TRBJ1-1; no definite D call. The length of the CDR3 is 11 residues. Germline-derived CDR1 and CDR2 are SGHAT and FQNNGV. CDR3 protein: CASSLPPGVRF. In nucleotides, the CDR3 is TGTGCCAGCAGCTTACCCCCGGGCGTACGGTTT.

The V and J genes are TRBV5-5 and TRBJ2-1; 14 bases map to TRBD2. The length of the CDR3 is 18 residues. The trim removed 4 bases at V and 8 bases at J, leaving 14 bases unmatched. Germline lookup yields CDR1 SGHKS and CDR2 YYEKEE (reference sequence). CDR3 DNA sequence: TGTGCCAGCAGCCCAGGGCCGGGACTAGCGGGAGCTAGCTATGAGCAGTTCTTC. This translates into CASSPGPGLAGASYEQFF.

The chain uses TRBV7-8 and TRBJ1-4; D gene uncertain. The CDR3 loop spans 14 amino acids. The V gene lost 7 bases and the J gene lost 5 bases, with 14 bases spanning the gap. CDR1 and CDR2 (germline): SGHVS, FQNEAQ. Written as DNA, the CDR3 is TGTGCCAGCACCCCGGGCGGTCTGAATGAAAAACTGTTTTTT. Translating gives CASTPGGLNEKLFF.